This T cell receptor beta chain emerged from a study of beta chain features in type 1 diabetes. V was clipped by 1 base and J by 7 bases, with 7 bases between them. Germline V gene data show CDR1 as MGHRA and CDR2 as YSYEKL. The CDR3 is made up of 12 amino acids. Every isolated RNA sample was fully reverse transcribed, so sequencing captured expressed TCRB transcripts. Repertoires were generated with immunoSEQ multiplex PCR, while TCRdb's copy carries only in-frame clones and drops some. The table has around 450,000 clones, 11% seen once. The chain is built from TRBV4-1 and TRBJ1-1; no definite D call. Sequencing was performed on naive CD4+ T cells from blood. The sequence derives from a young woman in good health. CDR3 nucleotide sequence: TGCGCCAGCAGCCAAGGGGCCTTTGAAGCTTTCTTT. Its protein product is CASSQGAFEAFF.